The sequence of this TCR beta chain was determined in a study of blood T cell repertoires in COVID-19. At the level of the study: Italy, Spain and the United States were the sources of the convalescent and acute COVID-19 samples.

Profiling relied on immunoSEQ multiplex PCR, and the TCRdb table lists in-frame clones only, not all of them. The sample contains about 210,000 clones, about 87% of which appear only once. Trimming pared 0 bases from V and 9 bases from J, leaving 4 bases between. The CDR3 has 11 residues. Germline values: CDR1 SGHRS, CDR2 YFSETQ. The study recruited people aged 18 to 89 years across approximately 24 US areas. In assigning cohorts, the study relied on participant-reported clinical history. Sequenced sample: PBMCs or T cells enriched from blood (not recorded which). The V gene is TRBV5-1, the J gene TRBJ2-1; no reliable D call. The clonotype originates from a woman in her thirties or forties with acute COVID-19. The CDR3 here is CASSLGSEQFF. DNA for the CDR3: TGCGCCAGCAGCTTGGGGAGTGAGCAGTTCTTC.